The 10 T cell receptor beta chains presented below share a single source sample, sequenced in a study of T-cell reconstitution after alpha-beta-depleted transplantation in children. The TCRbeta library was prepared with unique molecular identifiers. In TCRdb, the PCR reads were re-called with MiXCR into one record per CDR3 protein. The top ten clones hold approximately 23% of a sample with about 110,000 distinct CDR3 sequences, 5% to 8% of them seen once. The material was PBMCs, mostly from graft donor cells, obtained 360 days after TCRalphabeta/CD19-depleted stem cell transplant. The receptors stem from a male patient under 10 years old who had a stem cell transplant for acute lymphoblastic leukemia, so the T cells may come from the graft donor.

This clonotype was recorded many times. The chain joins TRBV9 to TRBJ2-3; D not certain. Germline loops: CDR1 SGDLS, CDR2 YYNGEE. V was trimmed by 2 bases and J by 3 bases, leaving 16 bases between them. The CDR3 totals 16 residues. The CDR3 protein is CASSVLTPARTDTQYF. As DNA, the CDR3 is TGTGCCAGCAGCGTTTTGACCCCCGCGAGGACAGATACGCAGTATTTT.

As regards this clonotype: The junction and the germline gene differ at one end; a read error may be behind it. As DNA, the CDR3 is TGTGCTAGCAGCTTATCAGCGGACACCGGGGAGCTGTTTTTT. This sequence encodes CASSLSADTGELFF. The V call is TRBV7-7, the J call TRBJ2-2; D is possibly TRBD2 (5 bases). Germline loops: CDR1 SSHAT, CDR2 FNYEAQ (reference sequence). This CDR3 is built from 14 residues.

At least ten counts were recorded for this clonotype. The chain recombines TRBV7-6 with TRBJ2-7; tentatively, D is TRBD1 (5 bases). Germline CDR1 reads SGHVS; CDR2 reads FNYEAQ. The length of the CDR3 is 15 residues. V was pared by 1 base and J by 3 bases, with 13 bases between. The CDR3 spells CASSLDPGINYEQYF. The CDR3 nucleotides are TGTGCCAGCAGCTTAGACCCAGGGATCAACTACGAGCAGTACTTC. Supplemented by reference TRBV7-6 and TRBJ2-7, the full variable domain reads GAGVSQSPRYKVTKRGQDVALRCDPISGHVSLYWYRQALGQGPEFLTYFNYEAQQDKSGLPNDRFSAERPEGSISTLTIQRTEQRDSAMYRCASSLDPGINYEQYFGPGTRLTVT.

Ten or more counts support this clonotype. The rearrangement uses TRBV27 and TRBJ1-6; 8 bases match TRBD1. The V segment lost 5 bases and the J segment 6 bases; nucleotides outside the gene matches: 6. The V gene's germline CDR1 is MNHEY and CDR2 SMNVEV (reference sequence). This CDR3 is built from 15 residues. The CDR3 nucleotides are TGTGCCAGCAGTGTCAGGGACAGGCCTAATTCACCCCTCCACTTT. It translates to CASSVRDRPNSPLHF.

This clonotype occurred many times. This chain connects TRBV5-1 to TRBJ2-5; no firm D call. This CDR3 is built from 14 residues. Germline lookup yields CDR1 SGHRS and CDR2 YFSETQ. Trimming pared 0 bases from V and 0 bases from J, leaving 6 bases between. The CDR3 sequence: CASSLGRYQETQYF. The CDR3 DNA reads as TGCGCCAGCAGCTTGGGGCGGTACCAAGAGACCCAGTACTTC.

This chain connects TRBV11-3 to TRBJ1-1; D not certain. With 3 bases removed from V and 6 bases from J, the gap between germline ends came to 11 bases. Germline V lookup: CDR1 SGHNT, CDR2 YENEEA. The CDR3 length is 13 residues. CDR3 DNA: TGTGCCAGCAGCTTGGCCAGATTCTCTGAAGCTTTCTTT. It specifies CASSLARFSEAFF.

This clonotype was found many times. The CDR3 coding sequence is TGTGCCAGCAGATACCCGGGACAGGGGGCCAACGAGCAGTACTTC. Amino acids: CASRYPGQGANEQYF. The genes are TRBV12-3 or TRBV12-4 and TRBJ2-7, with 12 positions matching TRBD1. Trimming removed 6 bases from V and 5 bases from J; junction bases left unmatched: 8. The CDR3 loop spans 15 amino acids.

As regards this clonotype: An end of the junction does not agree with germline; a read error may underlie this. This chain links TRBV9 with TRBJ1-2; 9 nucleotides line up with TRBD1. The CDR3 contains 11 residues. Germline V gene sequence: CDR1 SGDLS, CDR2 YYNGEE. The CDR3 protein is CASSARDRVHF. The CDR3 coding sequence is TGTGCCAGCAGCGCCAGGGACAGGGTTCACTTC.

This clonotype was counted at least ten times. This chain links TRBV29-1 with TRBJ2-3; TRBD2 matches at 12 bases. CDR1 is SQVTM and CDR2 is ANQGSEA in the germline V gene. The V segment lost 6 bases and the J segment 3 bases; nucleotides outside the gene matches: 16. The CDR3 runs to 18 residues. The CDR3 DNA reads as TGCAGCGTGATTATTCTAGCGGGGGGGTCATCCGGTACAGATACGCAGTATTTT. It yields the protein CSVIILAGGSSGTDTQYF.

In this sample, this clonotype turned up a few times. This chain uses TRBV5-1 with TRBJ2-3, with 11 bases lining up with TRBD2. Germline V gives CDR1 SGHRS, CDR2 YFSETQ. With 0 bases clipped from V and 5 bases from J, the junction kept 2 bases outside the gene matches. There are 15 residues in the CDR3. The CDR3 sequence: CASSLGLAGQDTQYF. CDR3 DNA sequence: TGCGCCAGCAGCTTGGGACTAGCGGGACAAGATACGCAGTATTTT.